This entry features one TCR beta chain sequence. How the authors handled the data: Estimated nucleated cell counts came from reference gene primer amplification. Profiling relied on immunoSEQ multiplex PCR, and the TCRdb table lists in-frame clones only, not all of them. The DNA was the basis for D and trimming; V, J and clone size are from that table. Among 220,000 or so clones, approximately 80% were seen once, and the ten largest hold 1.5% to 2%. These data come from a study of blood T cell repertoires in COVID-19. Germline V CDR1 and CDR2: LGHNA, YNFKEQ. J gave up 0 bases and V 0 bases, and 4 bases lay outside the gene matches. This CDR3 is 17 amino acids long.

The TCR was taken from a woman aged 80 or older with acute or convalescent COVID-19. V and J are TRBV4-2 and TRBJ2-1; 8 bases map to TRBD2. The sequencing input was peripheral blood. CDR3 residues: CASSQDWSGSSYNEQFF. The CDR3 DNA is TGTGCCAGCAGCCAAGATTGGAGCGGGAGCTCCTACAATGAGCAGTTCTTC.